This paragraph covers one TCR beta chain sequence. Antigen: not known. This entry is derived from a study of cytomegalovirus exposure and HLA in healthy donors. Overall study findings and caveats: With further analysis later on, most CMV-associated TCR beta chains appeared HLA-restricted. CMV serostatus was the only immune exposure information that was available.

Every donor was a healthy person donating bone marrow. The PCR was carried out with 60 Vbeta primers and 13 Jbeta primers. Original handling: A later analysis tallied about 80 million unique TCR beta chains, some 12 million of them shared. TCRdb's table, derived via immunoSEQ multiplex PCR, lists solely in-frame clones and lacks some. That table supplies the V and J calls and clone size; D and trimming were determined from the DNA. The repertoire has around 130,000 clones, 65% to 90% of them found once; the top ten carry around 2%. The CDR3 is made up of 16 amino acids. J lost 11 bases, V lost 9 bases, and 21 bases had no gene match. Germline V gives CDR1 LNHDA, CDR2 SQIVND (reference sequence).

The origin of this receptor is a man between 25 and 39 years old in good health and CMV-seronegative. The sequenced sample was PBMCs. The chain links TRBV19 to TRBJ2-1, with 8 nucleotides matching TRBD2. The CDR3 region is CASSRPRGGEGEKQFF. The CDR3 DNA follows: TGTGCCAGCTCAAGGCCCCGGGGGGGTGAGGGGGAAAAGCAGTTCTTC.